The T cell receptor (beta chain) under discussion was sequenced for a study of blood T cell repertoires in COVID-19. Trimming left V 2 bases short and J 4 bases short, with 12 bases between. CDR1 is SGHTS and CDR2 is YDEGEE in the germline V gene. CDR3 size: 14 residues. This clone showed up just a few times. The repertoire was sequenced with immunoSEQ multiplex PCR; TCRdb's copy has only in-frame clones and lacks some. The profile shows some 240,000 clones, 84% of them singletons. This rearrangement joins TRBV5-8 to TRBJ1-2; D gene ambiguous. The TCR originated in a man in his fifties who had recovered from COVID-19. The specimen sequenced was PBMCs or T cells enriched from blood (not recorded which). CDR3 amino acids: CASSLNPGFYGYTF. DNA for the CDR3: TGTGCCAGCAGCTTAAATCCCGGGTTCTATGGCTACACCTTC.